Sequencing of this T cell receptor beta chain was carried out in a study of shared clonotypes between healthy human individuals. Between the trimmed V and J ends, which lost 2 bases and 4 bases, there was a span of 14 bases. Germline V lookup: CDR1 MGHDK, CDR2 SYGVNS. The CDR3 spans 15 residues. Genomic DNA of each subset was evenly split across several immunoSEQ plates. Sequencing used immunoSEQ multiplex PCR; TCRdb keeps in-frame clones, though not all of them. Among over 950,000 clones listed, about 80% were seen once. The sequenced sample consisted of memory CD4+ T cells from PBMCs. Subset meaning: CD45RA-negative fraction. This rearrangement joins TRBV25-1 to TRBJ2-5; no reliable D call. This TCR derives from a young man in good health. Some clones in this sample may be carry-over from other donors' samples. The CDR3 nucleotides are TGTGCCAGCAGTGAAGTAGGTGATAGATCAGAGACCCAGTACTTC. Protein: CASSEVGDRSETQYF. Supplemented by reference TRBV25-1 and TRBJ2-5, the full variable domain reads EADIYQTPRYLVIGTGKKITLECSQTMGHDKMYWYQQDPGMELHLIHYSYGVNSTEKGDLSSESTVSRIRTEHFPLTLESARPSHTSQYLCASSEVGDRSETQYFGPGTRLLVL.